The present TCR beta chain was sequenced within a study of T cell changes during pregnancy in multiple sclerosis. Sequenced by immunoSEQ multiplex PCR; TCRdb stores in-frame clones only, minus some. The sample lists approximately 34,000 clones, less than 95% occurring once. Trimming left V 5 bases short and J 7 bases short, with 15 bases between. Germline CDR1 SGDLS, CDR2 YYNGEE. The CDR3 sequence is 13 residues long. The TCR sequence derives from a female donor with multiple sclerosis, enrolled in a pregnancy study. The specimen was CD8+ T cells from peripheral blood mononuclear cells, collected before pregnancy. V gene TRBV9 combines with J gene TRBJ1-1; D possibly corresponds to TRBD1 (6 bases). CDR3 bases: TGTGCCAGCAGAACCTCAGGGGTAGTTGAAGCTTTCTTT. This gives the protein CASRTSGVVEAFF.